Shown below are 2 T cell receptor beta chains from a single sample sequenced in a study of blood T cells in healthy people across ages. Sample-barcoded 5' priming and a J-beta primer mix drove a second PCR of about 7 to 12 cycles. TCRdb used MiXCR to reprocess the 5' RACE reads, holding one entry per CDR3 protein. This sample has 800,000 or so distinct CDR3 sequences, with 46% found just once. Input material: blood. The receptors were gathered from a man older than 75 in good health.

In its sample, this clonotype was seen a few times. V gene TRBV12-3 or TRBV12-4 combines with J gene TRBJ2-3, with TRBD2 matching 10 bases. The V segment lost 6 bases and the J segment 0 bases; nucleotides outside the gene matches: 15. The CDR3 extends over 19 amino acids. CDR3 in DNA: TGTGCCAGCAGCTACAGATCCTCCGGGACTAGCGCAAGCACAGATACGCAGTATTTT. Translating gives CASSYRSSGTSASTDTQYF.

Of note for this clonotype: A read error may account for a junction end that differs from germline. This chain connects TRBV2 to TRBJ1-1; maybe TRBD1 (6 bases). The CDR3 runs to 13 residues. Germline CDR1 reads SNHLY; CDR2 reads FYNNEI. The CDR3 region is CATRQVMNTETFF. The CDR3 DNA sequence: TGTGCCACCAGACAGGTTATGAACACTGAAACTTTCTTT.